This T cell receptor (beta chain) emerged from a study of T-cell reconstitution after alpha-beta-depleted transplantation in children. This clonotype was counted only a few times. What it binds is unknown. Whole-study results and caveats: From surviving recipient T cells and thymic progenitors came the high day-60 TCRbeta diversity observed in some patients. The authors attributed T-cell counts and diversity one year after transplant mostly to newly produced T cells. Roughly two months post-transplant, alpha-beta T cells reportedly originated from several hundred graft clones that had expanded.

Unique molecular identifiers were used to barcode this TCRbeta library. Each CDR3 protein gets one entry after TCRdb re-called the PCR reads with MiXCR. The sample includes approximately 500,000 distinct CDR3 sequences, roughly a tenth of them seen just once. In germline, CDR1 is KGHDR, CDR2 SFDVKD. The CDR3 spans 14 residues. The V gene lost 3 bases and the J gene lost 0 bases, with 6 bases spanning the gap. The material was PBMCs, obtained before TCRalphabeta/CD19-depleted stem cell transplant. This chain joins TRBV24-1 and TRBJ2-3; unclear D gene. The sequence was collected from a child aged 2 to 9 with inherited bone marrow failure, due to receive a stem cell transplant. The DNA for the CDR3 is TGTGCCACCAGTGATGTTATTAGCACAGATACGCAGTATTTT. Translation: CATSDVISTDTQYF.